Listed below are T cell receptor beta chains from one sample, sequenced in a study of shared T cell receptors in the human thymus. Measured with immunoSEQ multiplex PCR; TCRdb has only the in-frame clones, and not every one. The sample yields 720,000 or so clones, approximately 83% seen once. The same data also went into a second study, on human thymus T cells.

The sample taken for sequencing was thymocytes. Source of these receptors: a girl under three years old with a congenital heart defect. The CDR3 runs from the conserved cysteine through the conserved F or W. D genes are given only for firm matches. Part of the rows lack a size; the others show once, few, many or a class for expanded clones.

d_call j_call v_call clone_size cdr3_nt cdr3_aa
. TRBJ1-6 TRBV4-3 . TGCGCCAGCAGCCAAGACCCTTCTCGGACAGCAAATTCACCCCTCCACTTT CASSQDPSRTANSPLHF
TRBD1 TRBJ1-2 TRBV5-5 . TGTGCCAGCAGCTTAGGACAGGGGAGGGACTATGGCTACACCTTC CASSLGQGRDYGYTF
TRBD2 TRBJ2-5 TRBV6-4 . TGTGCCAGCAGCGAAGGGACTAGCGGGGGCCAAGAGACCCAGTACTTC CASSEGTSGGQETQYF
. TRBJ2-7 TRBV5-5 . TGTGCCAGCAGCCAACCGGGACGGGAGCCTTACGAGCAGTACTTC CASSQPGREPYEQYF
. TRBJ1-2 TRBV12-5 . TGTGCTAGTGGTACAAACAGGAACTATGGCTACACCTTC CASGTNRNYGYTF
TRBD1 TRBJ2-1 TRBV28 . TGTGCCAGCAGTCACAAGGGGGCAAATGAGCAGTTCTTC CASSHKGANEQFF
. TRBJ1-2 TRBV29-1 few TGCAGCGAATCACACAGAGAGCCTAACTATGGCTACACCTTC CSESHREPNYGYTF
TRBD1 TRBJ2-1 TRBV28 . TGTGCCAGCTCACGGGACAGGGTCTACAATGAGCAGTTCTTC CASSRDRVYNEQFF
TRBD1 TRBJ1-4 TRBV5-6 . TGTGCCAGCAGCTTAGGGGGACAGGGGGCCTTACCTAATGAAAAACTGTTTTTT CASSLGGQGALPNEKLFF
. TRBJ1-1 TRBV23-1 few TGCGCCAGCCTCCTCAGAGACAGGATTAACACTGAAGCTTTCTTT CASLLRDRINTEAFF
. TRBJ1-5 TRBV27 . TGTGCCAGCAGTTTAAGGGGCCCCCCCAACAATCAGCCCCAGCATTTT CASSLRGPPNNQPQHF
. TRBJ1-1 TRBV7-8 . TGTGCCAGCAGCTTAGCGGGACTCCTGAACACTGAAGCTTTCTTT CASSLAGLLNTEAFF
. TRBJ1-1 TRBV9 . TGTGCCAGCAGCCCCCAGGTGAACACTGAAGCTTTCTTT CASSPQVNTEAFF
. TRBJ2-7 TRBV6-1 . TGTGCCAGCAGTGATGACGCGGGACCCAACTACGAGCAGTACTTC CASSDDAGPNYEQYF
TRBD1 TRBJ2-1 TRBV6-1 . TGTGCCAGCAGTGATCTTCGACAGGGCATAGGGGATGAGCAGTTCTTC CASSDLRQGIGDEQFF
. TRBJ1-5 TRBV7-2 . TGTGCCAGCAGCCTCTTCGCGGGTCAGCCCCAGCATTTT CASSLFAGQPQHF
. TRBJ2-5 TRBV7-8 . TGTGCCAGCCACTCAACAGGATCGGAAGAGACCCAGTACTTC CASHSTGSEETQYF
. TRBJ1-4 TRBV2 . TGTGCCAGCAGTGATTACGAGTCGGAGCGGGAACTGTTTTTT CASSDYESERELFF
TRBD1 TRBJ1-1 TRBV28 . TGTGCCAGCACCTCAGGGGGCGGCACTGAAGCTTTCTTT CASTSGGGTEAFF
. TRBJ1-1 TRBV5-4 . TGTGCCAGCAGACCGCCGGGGGGATGGAGCACTGAAGCTTTCTTT CASRPPGGWSTEAFF
TRBD1 TRBJ1-1 TRBV7-9 . TGTGCCAGCAGCTCGAGGACAGGGAGATTGGACACTGAAGCTTTCTTT CASSSRTGRLDTEAFF
. TRBJ1-4 TRBV27 . TGTGCCAGCAGAGACAGAATAAATGAAAAACTGTTTTTT CASRDRINEKLFF
. TRBJ1-2 TRBV5-4 . TGTGCCAGCAAGACAGGTCTCGGTGGCTACACCTTC CASKTGLGGYTF
. TRBJ1-3 TRBV15 . TGTGCCACCAGCAGAGAGAAGCAGGGTCTCCCTCTCTCTGGAAACACCATATATTTT CATSREKQGLPLSGNTIYF
. TRBJ2-1 TRBV7-2 . TGTGCCAGCAAATTCTCGTACAATGAGCAGTTCTTC CASKFSYNEQFF
. TRBJ1-2 TRBV5-6 . TGTGCCAGCAGCGGGGTCGGAGGGGCTTTTAACTATGGCTACACCTTC CASSGVGGAFNYGYTF
TRBD1 TRBJ2-2 TRBV7-2 . TGTGCCAGCAGCTTTATGGTCAGGGGGACCGGGGAGCTGTTTTTT CASSFMVRGTGELFF
. TRBJ2-7 TRBV27 . TGTGCCAGCAGTTCCCTGGACACATACGAGCAGTACTTC CASSSLDTYEQYF
. TRBJ1-1 TRBV19 . TGTGCCAGTAGTATAGCTAGACCGGGGACTGAAGCTTTCTTT CASSIARPGTEAFF
. TRBJ1-5 TRBV4-3 . TGCGCCAGCAGCCGCTGGCCACAGGGAGACCAGCCCCAGCATTTT CASSRWPQGDQPQHF
. TRBJ1-2 TRBV27 . TGTGCCAGCAGTTCGGACAGAAACTATGGCTACACCTTC CASSSDRNYGYTF
. TRBJ2-7 TRBV14 once TGTGCCAGCAGCCGCTCCTACGAGCAGTACTTC CASSRSYEQYF
TRBD2 TRBJ2-4 TRBV5-1 . TGCGCCAGCAGCTTGGTAGCGGGGGACCCCATAGCCAAAAACATTCAGTACTTC CASSLVAGDPIAKNIQYF
. TRBJ1-2 TRBV5-6 . TGTGCCAGCAGCTTGGTGCGTGATGGCTACACCTTC CASSLVRDGYTF
TRBD1 TRBJ2-3 TRBV19 . TGTGCCAGTAACCCGAAGCGAGACAGGGCCTTTAGCACAGATACGCAGTATTTT CASNPKRDRAFSTDTQYF
TRBD1 TRBJ2-5 TRBV4-1 few TGCGCCAGCAGCCAAGATCCCCGCAGACAGGGTAATTATGAGACCCAGTACTTC CASSQDPRRQGNYETQYF
. TRBJ2-2 TRBV5-1 . TGCGCCAGCAGCTTGGAGTGGCCCGGGGAGCTGTTTTTT CASSLEWPGELFF
TRBD1 TRBJ2-3 TRBV5-6 . TGTGCCAGCAGCTTTGAGGGACAGGGAACAGATACGCAGTATTTT CASSFEGQGTDTQYF
. TRBJ1-5 TRBV6-6 once TGTGCCAGCAGTTACAGAGGGTGCCATCAGCCCCAGCATTTT CASSYRGCHQPQHF
TRBD1 TRBJ1-1 TRBV7-9 . TGTGCCAGCAGCCCACACAGGGGGCGGAACACTGAAGCTTTCTTT CASSPHRGRNTEAFF